The 7 T cell receptor beta chains listed next were all sequenced from one sample in a study of blood T cells in healthy people across ages. A second PCR of roughly 6 to 12 cycles used a sample-barcoded 5' primer and a J-beta primer mix. From the 5' RACE reads, TCRdb called clonotypes with MiXCR, one entry per CDR3 protein. The data show about a million distinct CDR3 sequences, roughly two fifths seen once. The source material was blood. Receptors originate from a man younger than 35 in good health.

The chain is built from TRBV28 and TRBJ2-5; TRBD1 might be the D (7 bases). Deletions cut 0 bases from V and 5 bases from J, with 10 bases between. CDR1 and CDR2 from the germline V gene are MDHEN and SYDVKM. This CDR3 has 14 residues. The CDR3: CASSLWTGRETQYF. CDR3 nucleotide sequence: TGTGCCAGCAGTTTATGGACAGGGAGGGAGACCCAGTACTTC. The whole variable domain, filled in from reference TRBV28 and TRBJ2-5, reads DVKVTQSSRYLVKRTGEKVFLECVQDMDHENMFWYRQDPGLGLRLIYFSYDVKMKEKGDIPEGYSVSREKKERFSLILESASTNQTSMYLCASSLWTGRETQYFGPGTRLLVL.

Note on this clonotype: At one boundary the junction diverges from the germline segment, which might be a read error. The chain joins TRBV7-7 to TRBJ2-4, with D tentatively TRBD2 (5 bases). Germline assignment: CDR1 SSHAT and CDR2 FNYEAQ (reference sequence). There are 15 residues in the CDR3. This chain's CDR3 is CASSPGRAAYNEQYF. The CDR3, as DNA: TGTGCTAGCAGCCCCGGGCGGGCAGCCTACAATGAGCAGTACTTC. The whole variable domain, filled in from reference TRBV7-7 and TRBJ2-4, reads GAGVSQSPRYKVTKRGQDVTLRCDPISSHATLYWYQQALGQGPEFLTYFNYEAQPDKSGLPSDRFSAERPEGSISTLTIQRTEQRDSAMYRCASSPGRAAYNEQYFGAGTRLSVL.

The rearrangement uses TRBV10-3 and TRBJ2-5; TRBD2 matches at 13 bases. This CDR3 is 16 amino acids long. Germline CDR1 and CDR2: ENHRY and SYGVKD. V gave up 4 bases and J gave up 3 bases; unmatched junction bases: 5. The CDR3 sequence: CAISGRLAGGEETQYF. The CDR3 DNA reads TGTGCCATCAGTGGTCGACTAGCGGGGGGTGAAGAGACCCAGTACTTC.

The chain links TRBV15 to TRBJ2-2, with TRBD1 matching over 7 bases. Looked up from germline, CDR1 is LNHNV and CDR2 is YYDKDF (reference sequence). The CDR3 consists of 16 residues. V shed 3 bases, J shed 0 bases, and the junction held 4 bases outside the gene matches. The CDR3 coding sequence is TGTGCCACCAGCAGCTCAGGGGGATCGAACACCGGGGAGCTGTTTTTT. Its translation is CATSSSGGSNTGELFF.

The chain recombines TRBV4-3 with TRBJ1-2; 8 bases fit TRBD1. CDR1 and CDR2 from the germline V gene are LGHNA and YSLEER. The CDR3 length is 15 residues. With 1 base clipped from V and 4 bases from J, the junction kept 5 bases outside the gene matches. CDR3 nucleotides: TGCGCCAGCAGCCAAGGGACAGGGTCTGGCTATGGCTACACCTTC. Translating gives CASSQGTGSGYGYTF.

The chain has TRBV6-5 and TRBJ2-4; D gene ambiguous. The J call may be faulty, since TRBJ2-7 better matches the DNA end. This CDR3 has 15 residues. Per the germline V gene, CDR1 is MNHEY and CDR2 is SVGAGI. CDR3 in DNA: TGTGCCAGCAGTTACTCAGGCTCACCAAGGGCCGAGCAGTACTTC. Translating it yields CASSYSGSPRAEQYF.

This clonotype was picked up a small number of times. This chain links TRBV4-3 with TRBJ1-5, with a tentative D call TRBD1 (5 bases). The germline V and J ends were trimmed by 0 bases and 11 bases, with 14 bases remaining between them. This CDR3 region has 14 residues. Germline V CDR1 and CDR2: LGHNA, YSLEER. This chain's CDR3 is CASSQDRGGGAQHF. In DNA, the CDR3 is TGCGCCAGCAGCCAAGACCGGGGGGGTGGAGCCCAGCATTTT.